The 5 T cell receptor beta chains below all came from one sample that was sequenced in a study of T-cell reconstitution after alpha-beta-depleted transplantation in children. As it was prepared, the TCRbeta library received unique molecular identifiers. TCRdb reanalysed the PCR reads using MiXCR and keeps one entry per CDR3 protein. The data contain under 450,000 distinct CDR3 sequences, about an eighth of them singletons. This specimen was PBMCs, taken from the stem cell graft. The receptors here all came from a human donor who donated a stem cell graft to a child with Fanconi anemia.

The J gene is TRBJ2-7, the V gene TRBV2, with D maybe TRBD2 (7 bases). The germline V gene encodes CDR1 SNHLY and CDR2 FYNNEI. This CDR3 is built from 14 residues. V lost 0 bases to trimming and J lost 4 bases, with 10 bases between them. CDR3 residues: CASSEARGLYEQYF. The CDR3 nucleotides are TGTGCCAGCAGTGAAGCGCGGGGGCTGTACGAGCAGTACTTC.

The sample holds a few counts of this clonotype. The chain has TRBV2 and TRBJ1-2; no clear D gene. Per the germline V gene, CDR1 is SNHLY and CDR2 is FYNNEI. Trimming removed 6 bases at V and 5 bases at J, with 10 bases between. This CDR3 region has 12 residues. Here the CDR3 reads CASRPGSYGYTF. CDR3 nucleotides: TGTGCCAGCAGGCCGGGATCTTATGGCTACACCTTC.

In its sample, this clonotype was seen a few times. The CDR3 here is CASGRQWGELFF. DNA for the CDR3: TGTGCCAGCGGCAGACAGTGGGGGGAGCTGTTTTTT. The chain has TRBV2 and TRBJ2-2; tentatively, D is TRBD1 (5 bases). The CDR3 sequence is 12 residues long. CDR1 is SNHLY, CDR2 FYNNEI, per germline. Trimming stripped 8 bases from V and 8 bases from J, with 12 bases between.

This clonotype was found a few times. The gene calls are TRBV5-1 and TRBJ1-1; perhaps TRBD1 as D (5 bases). The V end was cut by 2 bases, the J end by 0 bases, with 17 bases between. CDR1 and CDR2 (germline): SGHRS, YFSETQ. The CDR3 has 17 residues. The CDR3 spells CASSLGAPGGVNTEAFF. Here the CDR3 DNA reads TGCGCCAGCAGCTTAGGGGCGCCAGGAGGTGTGAACACTGAAGCTTTCTTT.

This chain links TRBV20-1 with TRBJ2-1; D perhaps matches TRBD2 (5 bases). Between the trimmed V and J ends, which lost 3 bases and 6 bases, there was a span of 15 bases. Germline values: CDR1 DFQATT, CDR2 SNEGSKA (reference sequence). The CDR3 covers 14 residues. DNA for the CDR3: TGCAGTGCTAGGGACTCCCCCTTTCCCAATGAGCAGTTCTTC. It yields the protein CSARDSPFPNEQFF.